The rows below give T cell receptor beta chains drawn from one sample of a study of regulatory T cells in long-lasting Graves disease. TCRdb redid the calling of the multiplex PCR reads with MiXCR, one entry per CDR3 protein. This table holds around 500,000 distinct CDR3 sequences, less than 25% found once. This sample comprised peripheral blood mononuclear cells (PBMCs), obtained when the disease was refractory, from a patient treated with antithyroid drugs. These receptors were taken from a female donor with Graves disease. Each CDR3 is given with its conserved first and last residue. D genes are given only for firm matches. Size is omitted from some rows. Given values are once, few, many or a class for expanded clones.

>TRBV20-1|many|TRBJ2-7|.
TGCAGTGCTCCTCCCTACGAGCAGTACTTC
CSAPPYEQYF
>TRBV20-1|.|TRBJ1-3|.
TGCAGTGCTAGAGATGGCTCCAACTCTGGAAACACCATATATTTT
CSARDGSNSGNTIYF
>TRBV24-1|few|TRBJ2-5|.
TGTGCCACCAGTGCGGCAGAGACCCAGTACTTC
CATSAAETQYF
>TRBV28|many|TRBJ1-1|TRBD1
TGTGCCAGCAGTTTGGTGGGGACAGGTTACACTGAAGCTTTCTTT
CASSLVGTGYTEAFF
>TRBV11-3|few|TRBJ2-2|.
TGTGCCAGCAGCCCAGCCCTCCAGATGGACACCGGGGAGCTGTTTTTT
CASSPALQMDTGELFF
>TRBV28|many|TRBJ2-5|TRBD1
TGTGCCAGCAGTTTATTACCCGACAGGGTGGAGCACGGTTCGCTATTC
CASSLLPDRVEHGSLF
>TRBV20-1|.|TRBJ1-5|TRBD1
TGCAGTGCTAGAGATCTCAGGACAGGGGAGAATCAGCCCCAGCATTTT
CSARDLRTGENQPQHF
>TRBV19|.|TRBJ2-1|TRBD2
TGTGCCTCCCTGGGCGCGGGAGGGTTTTACAATGAGCAGTTCTTC
CASLGAGGFYNEQFF
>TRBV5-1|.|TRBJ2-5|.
TGCGCCAGCAGCTTCCCCGGGAGCGAGACCCAGTACTTC
CASSFPGSETQYF
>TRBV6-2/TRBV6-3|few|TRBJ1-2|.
TGTGCCAGCAGTTACCGACAGACGCTATATGGCTACACCTTC
CASSYRQTLYGYTF
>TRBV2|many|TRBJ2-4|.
TGTGCCAGCAGCTCTTTTAGATTGAGGTTC
CASSSFRLRF
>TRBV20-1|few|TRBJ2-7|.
TGCAGTGCTAGAGAGGGCTCCTACGAGCAGTACTTC
CSAREGSYEQYF
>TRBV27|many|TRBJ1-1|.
TGTGCCAGTGGGGGGGCAAGGTCCACTGAAGCTTTCTTT
CASGGARSTEAFF
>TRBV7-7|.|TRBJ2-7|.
TGTGCTAGCAGCTTAGCAAACGGGCAGCAATACGAGCAGTACTTC
CASSLANGQQYEQYF
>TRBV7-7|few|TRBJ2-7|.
TGTGCTAGCAGCGCCGCTGGGACGGCGGTCGGAGAGCAGTACTTC
CASSAAGTAVGEQYF
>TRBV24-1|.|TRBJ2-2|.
TGTGCCACCAGTGACCCTGGAGGACTCACGAACACCGGGGAGCTGTTTTTT
CATSDPGGLTNTGELFF
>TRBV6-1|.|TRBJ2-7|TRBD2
TGTGCCACAACCGGGACTAGCGGGACTCAGGAGGGCTACGAGCAGTACTTC
CATTGTSGTQEGYEQYF
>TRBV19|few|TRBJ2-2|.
TGTGCCAGTAGTACACCCGCCTGGGGGGCGCCGAGCACCGGGGAGCTGTTTTTT
CASSTPAWGAPSTGELFF
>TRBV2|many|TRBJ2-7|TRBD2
TGTGCCAGCGGCACTAGCGGAGGGAACGAGCAGTACTTC
CASGTSGGNEQYF
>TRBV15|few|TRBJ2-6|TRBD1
TGTGCCACCAGCAGAGATTGGACAGGGACTGGGGCCAACGTCCTGACTTTC
CATSRDWTGTGANVLTF
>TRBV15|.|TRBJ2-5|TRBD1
TGTGCCACCAGCAAGGACAGGCCCCAAGAGACCCAGTACTTC
CATSKDRPQETQYF
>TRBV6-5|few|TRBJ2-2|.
TGTGCCAGCAGTTATGGGAAGAACACCGGGGAGCTGTTTTTT
CASSYGKNTGELFF
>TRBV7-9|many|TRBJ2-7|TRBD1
TGTGCCAGCAGCTTCCAGACAGGGTCGTACGAGCAGTACTTC
CASSFQTGSYEQYF
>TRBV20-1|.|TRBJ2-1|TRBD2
TGCAGTGCTAGCCGTCTAACCGGACTAGCGAGCTACAATGAGCAGTTCTTC
CSASRLTGLASYNEQFF
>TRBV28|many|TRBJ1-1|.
TGTGCCAGCAGTTTCGCCTCCGAAGCTTTCTTT
CASSFASEAFF
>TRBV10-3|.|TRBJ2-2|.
TGTGCCATCAGTGACAGCACCGGGGAGCTGTTTTTT
CAISDSTGELFF
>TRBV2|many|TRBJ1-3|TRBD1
TGTGCCAGCAGCCGACAGGGATCTCTATTCGGAAACACCATATATTTT
CASSRQGSLFGNTIYF
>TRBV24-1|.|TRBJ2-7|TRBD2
TGTGCCACCAGTGATTTTAGGGCTAGCGGGAGACCCGCTTACGAGCAGTACTTC
CATSDFRASGRPAYEQYF
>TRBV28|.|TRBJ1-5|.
TGTGCCAGCAGCTTCCGGGACACCTTCTACCATTTT
CASSFRDTFYHF
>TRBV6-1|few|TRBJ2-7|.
TGTGCCAGCTACTCCGGGACAAATAACGAGCAGTACTTC
CASYSGTNNEQYF
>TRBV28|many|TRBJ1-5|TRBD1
TGTGCCAGCAGAGCACAGGGGTCCTTCGGTCAGCCCCAGCATTTT
CASRAQGSFGQPQHF
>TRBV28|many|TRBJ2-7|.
TGTGCCAGCAACGCAATCAGGGTGGGGGGAAGCGAGCAGTACTTC
CASNAIRVGGSEQYF
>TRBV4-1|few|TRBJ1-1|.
TGCGCCAGCAGCCAAGAGGTGAACACTGAAGCTTTCTTT
CASSQEVNTEAFF
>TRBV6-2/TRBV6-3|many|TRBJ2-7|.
TGTGCCAGCAGTTACGCAGGGACTGGCTACGAGCAGTACTTC
CASSYAGTGYEQYF
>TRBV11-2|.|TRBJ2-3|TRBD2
TGTGCCAGCAGCTTGAGGAGCGGGGATCGCACAGATACGCAGTATTTT
CASSLRSGDRTDTQYF
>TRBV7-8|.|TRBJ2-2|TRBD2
TGTGCCAGCAGCTTAGTGGCGGGAGTGAACACCGGGGAGCTGTTTTTT
CASSLVAGVNTGELFF
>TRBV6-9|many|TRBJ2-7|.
TGTGCCAGCAGTTCGCCGGGCATCGAGCAGTACTTC
CASSSPGIEQYF
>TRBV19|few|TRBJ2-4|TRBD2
TGTGCCAGTCGGCTAGCGGGAGCATCAAACATTCAGTACTTC
CASRLAGASNIQYF
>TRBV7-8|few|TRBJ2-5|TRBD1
TGTGCCAGCAGCTTAGGGAGGGACAGGTATAGTCAAGAGACCCAGTACTTC
CASSLGRDRYSQETQYF
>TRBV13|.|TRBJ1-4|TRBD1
TGTGCCAGCAGCCCCGGGACAGGGGGCGTAAAACTGTTTTTT
CASSPGTGGVKLFF
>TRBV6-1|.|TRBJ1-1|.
TGTGCCAGCAGCCCGGGACAAGCTGAAGCTTTCTTT
CASSPGQAEAFF
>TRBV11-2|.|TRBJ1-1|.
TGTGCCAGCAGCTTAGGCGCGGGGGGCGGGACTGAAGCTTTCTTT
CASSLGAGGGTEAFF
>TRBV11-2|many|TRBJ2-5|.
TGTGCCAGCAGCTTAGCGGGCCTCAGACACCAAGAGACCCAGTACTTC
CASSLAGLRHQETQYF
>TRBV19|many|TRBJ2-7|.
TGTGCCAGTAGTGATTACGGATTTTCCTACGAGCAGTACTTC
CASSDYGFSYEQYF
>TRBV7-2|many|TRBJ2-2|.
TGTGCCAGCAGCTTAATCCGGGGCACCGGGGAGCTGTTTTTT
CASSLIRGTGELFF
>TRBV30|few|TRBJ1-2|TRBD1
TGTGCCTGGCGGAACAGGGGTGGTAATGGCTACACCTTC
CAWRNRGGNGYTF
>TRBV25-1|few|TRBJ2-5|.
TGTGCCAGCAGTGACCAGGCAGAGACCCAGTACTTC
CASSDQAETQYF
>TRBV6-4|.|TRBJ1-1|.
TGTGCCAGCAGTGAAGCAGAGCTGAAGTACACTGAAGCTTTCTTT
CASSEAELKYTEAFF
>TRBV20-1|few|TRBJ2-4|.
TGCAGTGCTAGAGATAGCGGTGGGGGAAACATTCAGTACTTC
CSARDSGGGNIQYF
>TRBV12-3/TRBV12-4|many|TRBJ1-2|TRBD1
TGTGCCAGCAGTTGGACAGGGGGTGGCTACACCTTC
CASSWTGGGYTF
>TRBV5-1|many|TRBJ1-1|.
TGCGCCAGCAGCCCGCCCCCCGGGGAGACCGGGACGACTGAAGCTTTCTTT
CASSPPPGETGTTEAFF